This T cell receptor (beta chain) appears in the sequencing data of a study of cytotoxic CD8 clonotypes in ibrutinib-treated CLL. Germline V gene data show CDR1 as GTSNPN and CDR2 as SVGIG (reference sequence). V gave up 7 bases and J gave up 5 bases, with 14 bases separating them. The CDR3 consists of 13 residues. The data were produced by immunoSEQ multiplex PCR, yet TCRdb's version contains in-frame clones alone and is incomplete. The data hold roughly 23,000 clones, with approximately 72% observed a single time. This TCR was sampled from a human donor with chronic lymphocytic leukemia. The V and J genes are TRBV30 and TRBJ2-2; D uncertain. The source was PBMCs, collected before ibrutinib treatment. The CDR3 sequence is CASLGIGTGELFF. The CDR3 nucleotides are TGTGCCTCCCTGGGGATCGGGACCGGGGAGCTGTTTTTT. The complete variable domain, with remaining parts taken from reference TRBV30 and TRBJ2-2, reads SQTIHQWPATLVQPVGSPLSLECTVEGTSNPNLYWYRQAAGRGLQLLFYSVGIGQISSEVPQNLSASRPQDRQFILSSKKLLLSDSGFYLCASLGIGTGELFFGEGSRLTVL.